This T cell receptor beta chain comes out of a study of beta chain features in type 1 diabetes. Regarding the study as a whole: In comparison with healthy donors, patients had naive, central memory and Treg TCRB repertoires that appeared more similar. Type 1 diabetes patients had moderately but significantly shorter TCRB CDR3s in all four CD4+ subsets. For type 1 diabetes patients, VDJ junctions showed fewer insertions and more deletions.

The V and J ends lost 0 bases and 4 bases respectively, with 17 bases between them. The CDR3 consists of 16 residues. CDR1 and CDR2 from the germline V gene are SGHRS and YFSETQ. This clone came up a few times. Its antigen is undetermined. Every bit of the isolated RNA underwent reverse transcription, so sequencing read expressed TCRB transcripts. Data came from immunoSEQ multiplex PCR; TCRdb stores just in-frame clones and leaves some out. The table records about 360,000 clones, 10% to 15% of them present only once. Stem cell-like memory, regulatory, central memory and naive CD4+ cells were sorted via CD45RO/CCR7/CD25/CD127/CD95/CD27. Sorted populations were all over 98% pure.

The chain has TRBV5-1 and TRBJ2-7, with D possibly TRBD2 on 7 matching bases. Input material: naive CD4+ T cells from blood. The TCR was taken from a woman under 30 with type 1 diabetes. CDR3 in DNA: TGCGCCAGCAGCTTGGCCCTCGGGGGGCAATCGTACGAGCAGTACTTC. Its protein product is CASSLALGGQSYEQYF.